The present entry profiles one T cell receptor beta chain with its context. This sample is part of a study of sequential checkpoint blockade in melanoma. The CDR3 has 13 residues. CDR1 and CDR2 (germline): MDHEN, SYDVKM. The V gene lost 2 bases and the J gene lost 4 bases, with 8 bases spanning the gap. Treatment meaning: randomized to nivolumab then ipilimumab (arm A) or the reverse (arm B). Assay: immunoSEQ multiplex PCR; the TCRdb copy retains only in-frame clones and omits some. The table shows roughly 20,000 clones, with 70% to 75% occurring only once. The origin of this receptor is a human donor with melanoma. This sample comprised CD8+ T cells sorted from blood (inferred from file names), obtained from a patient given nivolumab and ipilimumab in sequence. This chain uses TRBV28 with TRBJ1-1; TRBD1 is a possible D gene (5 bases). The CDR3 sequence is CASSLGRGTEAFF. For the CDR3, the DNA is TGTGCCAGCAGTTTAGGTAGGGGCACTGAAGCTTTCTTT.